The 15 T cell receptor beta chains reported below all come from one sample, sequenced in a study of CD8+ T cells in alopecia areata. Treatment noted: oral pan-JAK inhibitor, 5-10 mg twice daily. The sequencing template was cDNA reverse transcribed from extracted RNA. Sequencing was performed with immunoSEQ multiplex PCR; in TCRdb, only in-frame clones are kept and a portion is missing. The sample holds about 180,000 clones, approximately 49% seen once. The sequencing used CD8+ T cells sorted from blood, collected at week 52, from a patient treated with tofacitinib. These receptors all come from a human donor with alopecia areata.

Points on this clone: The junction and the germline gene differ at one end; a read error may be behind it. The gene calls are TRBV7-9 and TRBJ2-3; TRBD1 might be the D (5 bases). Germline V gene lookup returns CDR1 SEHNR and CDR2 FQNEAQ (reference sequence). The CDR3 loop spans 14 amino acids. CDR3: CASSSPADTHTQYF. The CDR3 DNA reads as TGTGCCAGCAGCTCCCCCGCGGACACACATACGCAGTATTTT.

The chain couples TRBV9 to TRBJ2-7; D is unresolved. Deletions cut 2 bases from V and 5 bases from J, with 17 bases between. The germline gives CDR1 SGDLS, CDR2 YYNGEE. This CDR3 is 15 amino acids long. The CDR3 bases are TGTGCCAGCAGCGTCAGTGGCGCCCCGAGCAACGAGCAGTACTTC. Translating it yields CASSVSGAPSNEQYF. Variable domain in full (rest from reference TRBV9 and TRBJ2-7): DSGVTQTPKHLITATGQRVTLRCSPRSGDLSVYWYQQSLDQGLQFLIQYYNGEERAKGNILERFSAQQFPDLHSELNLSSLELGDSALYFCASSVSGAPSNEQYFGPGTRLTVT.

The chain carries TRBV27 and TRBJ2-7, with 9 bases that match TRBD1. The CDR3 contains 14 residues. Germline V gene data show CDR1 as MNHEY and CDR2 as SMNVEV (reference sequence). V gave up 8 bases and J gave up 7 bases; unmatched junction bases: 12. DNA for the CDR3: TGTGCCAGCTGGGGACAGGGCCACGACGGGGAGCAGTACTTC. Translating gives CASWGQGHDGEQYF.

The CDR3 loop is CASSSGTRGEKLFF. As DNA, the CDR3 is TGTGCCAGCAGTTCCGGGACTCGAGGGGAAAAACTGTTTTTT. The chain uses TRBV6-5 and TRBJ1-4; D perhaps matches TRBD1 (5 bases). Per germline, CDR1 MNHEY and CDR2 SVGAGI. Trimming removed 4 bases at V and 8 bases at J, with 14 bases between. The CDR3 extends over 14 amino acids.

The J gene is TRBJ2-7, the V gene TRBV6-5, with 8 bases aligning to TRBD1. Germline loops: CDR1 MNHEY, CDR2 SVGAGI. CDR3 size: 15 residues. Unmatched junction bases numbered 6, after V lost 5 bases and J lost 0 bases. The CDR3 sequence: CASSPTGGNSYEQYF. The CDR3 DNA follows: TGTGCCAGCAGTCCTACAGGGGGGAACTCCTACGAGCAGTACTTC.

The V gene is TRBV6-4, the J gene TRBJ2-1; the match to TRBD2 covers 7 bases. V lost 2 bases and J lost 7; bases outside the gene matches: 5. The CDR3 is 14 residues long. The germline V gene encodes CDR1 MRHNA and CDR2 SNTAGT. The CDR3 here is CASSDAGRENEQFF. CDR3 sequence (DNA): TGTGCCAGCAGTGACGCAGGGAGGGAGAATGAGCAGTTCTTC.

V and J are TRBV6-5 and TRBJ2-5; possible D gene TRBD1, 6 bases. This CDR3 is 16 amino acids long. Trimming stripped 0 bases from V and 4 bases from J, with 15 bases between. Germline lookup yields CDR1 MNHEY and CDR2 SVGAGI. CDR3 region: CASSYSSLQGRETQYF. The DNA for the CDR3 is TGTGCCAGCAGTTACTCGTCTCTTCAGGGGCGAGAGACCCAGTACTTC.

The V and J genes are TRBV4-1 and TRBJ1-6; possibly TRBD1 for D (5 bases). This CDR3 comprises 14 residues. Trimming stripped 5 bases from V and 5 bases from J, with 10 bases between. Per germline, CDR1 MGHRA and CDR2 YSYEKL. The CDR3 sequence: CASSIGTHNSPLHF. The CDR3 DNA is TGCGCCAGCAGCATCGGGACTCATAATTCACCCCTCCACTTT.

The V and J genes are TRBV4-3 and TRBJ2-3; D is uncertain. CDR1 is LGHNA and CDR2 is YSLEER in the germline V gene. With 1 base removed from V and 4 bases from J, the gap between germline ends came to 6 bases. The CDR3 is 13 residues long. CDR3: CASSQGNPDTQYF. CDR3 in DNA: TGCGCCAGCAGCCAAGGGAACCCAGATACGCAGTATTTT.

The J gene is TRBJ1-1, the V gene TRBV11-1, with D possibly being TRBD1 (5 bases). CDR3 length: 11 amino acids. Germline V CDR1 and CDR2: SGHAT, FQDESV (reference sequence). The ends were cut back, 5 bases at V and 8 bases at J, with 9 bases in the middle. CDR3 in amino acids: CASSQGVEAFF. The CDR3 region has the DNA TGTGCCAGCAGCCAGGGCGTGGAAGCTTTCTTT.

V is TRBV13 and J is TRBJ2-1; D tentatively reads TRBD1 or TRBD2 (6 bases each). The CDR3 extends over 13 amino acids. Germline V gene lookup returns CDR1 PRHDT and CDR2 FYEKMQ (reference sequence). V was pared by 4 bases and J by 8 bases, with 12 bases between. This CDR3 is CASSSRGLHEQFF. The CDR3 coding sequence is TGTGCCAGCAGCTCCCGGGGGCTCCATGAGCAGTTCTTC. Full variable domain (missing parts from reference TRBV13 and TRBJ2-1): AAGVIQSPRHLIKEKRETATLKCYPIPRHDTVYWYQQGPGQDPQFLISFYEKMQSDKGSIPDRFSAQQFSDYHSELNMSSLELGDSALYFCASSSRGLHEQFFGPGTRLTVL.

V usage is TRBV13 and J usage is TRBJ1-6; 12 bases fit TRBD1. The CDR3 spans 15 residues. The V segment lost 5 bases and the J segment 10 bases; nucleotides outside the gene matches: 6. The germline V gene encodes CDR1 PRHDT and CDR2 FYEKMQ (reference sequence). This CDR3 is CASSARDRGQSPLHF. CDR3 coding DNA: TGTGCCAGCAGCGCCCGGGACAGGGGGCAATCACCCCTCCACTTT. Full variable domain (missing parts from reference TRBV13 and TRBJ1-6): AAGVIQSPRHLIKEKRETATLKCYPIPRHDTVYWYQQGPGQDPQFLISFYEKMQSDKGSIPDRFSAQQFSDYHSELNMSSLELGDSALYFCASSARDRGQSPLHFGNGTRLTVT.

The chain joins TRBV5-1 to TRBJ2-1, with a possible D match to TRBD1 (5 bases). Germline loops: CDR1 SGHRS, CDR2 YFSETQ. V was pared by 0 bases and J by 6 bases, with 10 bases between. CDR3 size: 14 residues. DNA for the CDR3: TGCGCCAGCAGCTTGGCCAGAACAGGCAATGAGCAGTTCTTC. Amino acids: CASSLARTGNEQFF.

The rearrangement uses TRBV27 and TRBJ2-6, with 8 bases matching TRBD1. Germline lookup yields CDR1 MNHEY and CDR2 SMNVEV (reference sequence). This CDR3 contains 15 residues. After removal of 3 bases from V and 4 bases from J, the junction contained 2 bases not matched to a gene. In DNA form, the CDR3 reads TGTGCCAGCAGTTTGGGACAGGAGGGGGCCAACGTCCTGACTTTC. It is translated as CASSLGQEGANVLTF.

The V call is TRBV25-1, the J call TRBJ1-6, with 7 bases aligning to TRBD1. CDR1 is MGHDK, CDR2 SYGVNS, per germline. There are 15 residues in the CDR3. V was clipped by 5 bases and J by 8 bases; unmatched bases: 9. The CDR3 is CASSRRQGYDSPLHF. The CDR3 DNA reads as TGTGCCAGCAGTAGACGACAGGGTTACGATTCACCCCTCCACTTT.